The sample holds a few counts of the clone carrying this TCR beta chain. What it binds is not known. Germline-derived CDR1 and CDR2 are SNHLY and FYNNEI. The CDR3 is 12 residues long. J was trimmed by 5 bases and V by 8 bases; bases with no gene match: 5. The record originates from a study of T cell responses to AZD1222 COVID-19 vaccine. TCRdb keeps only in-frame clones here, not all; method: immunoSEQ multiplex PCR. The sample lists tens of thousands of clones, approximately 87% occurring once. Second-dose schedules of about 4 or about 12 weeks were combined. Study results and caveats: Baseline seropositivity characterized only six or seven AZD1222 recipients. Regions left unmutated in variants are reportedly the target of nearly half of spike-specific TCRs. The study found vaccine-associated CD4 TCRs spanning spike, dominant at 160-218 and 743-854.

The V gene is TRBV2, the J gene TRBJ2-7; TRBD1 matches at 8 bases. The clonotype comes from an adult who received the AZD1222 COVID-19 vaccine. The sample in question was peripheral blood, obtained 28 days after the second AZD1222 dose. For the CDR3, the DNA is TGTGCCAGCCGGACAGGGTCCCACGAGCAGTACTTC. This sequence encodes CASRTGSHEQYF.